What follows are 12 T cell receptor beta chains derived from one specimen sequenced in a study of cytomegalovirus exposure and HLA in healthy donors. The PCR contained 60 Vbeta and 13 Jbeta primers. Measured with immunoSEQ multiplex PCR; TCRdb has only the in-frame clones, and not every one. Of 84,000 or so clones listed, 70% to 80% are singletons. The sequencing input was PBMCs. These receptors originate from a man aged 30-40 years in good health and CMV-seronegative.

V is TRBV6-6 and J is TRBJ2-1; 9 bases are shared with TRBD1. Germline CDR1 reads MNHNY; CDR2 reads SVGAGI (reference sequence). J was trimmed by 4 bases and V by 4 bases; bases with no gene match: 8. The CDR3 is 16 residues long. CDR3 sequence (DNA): TGTGCCAGCAGTTCCATACAGGGGGCGACGTACAATGAGCAGTTCTTC. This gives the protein CASSSIQGATYNEQFF.

The CDR3 DNA reads TGTGCCAGCAGCAAATCCTCCGAGCCTCAGACAGACTACTATGGCTACACCTTC. Translating gives CASSKSSEPQTDYYGYTF. This sequence joins TRBV21-1 and TRBJ1-2; TRBD1 is the table's D call and was not checked against the DNA. TRBV21-1 represents a pseudogene. CDR3 length: 18 residues.

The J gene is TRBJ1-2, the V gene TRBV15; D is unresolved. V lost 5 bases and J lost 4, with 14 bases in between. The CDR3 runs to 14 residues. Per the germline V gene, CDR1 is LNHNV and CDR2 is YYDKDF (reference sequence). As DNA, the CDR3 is TGTGCCACCAGCGCACTCCCGGGATTCTATGGCTACACCTTC. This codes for CATSALPGFYGYTF.

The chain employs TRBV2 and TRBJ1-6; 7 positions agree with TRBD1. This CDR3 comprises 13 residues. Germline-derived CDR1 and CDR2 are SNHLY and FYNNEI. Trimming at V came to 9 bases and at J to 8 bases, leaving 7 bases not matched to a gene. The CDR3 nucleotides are TGTGCCAGGAGCAGGGGGACGGATTCACCCCTCCACTTT. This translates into CARSRGTDSPLHF. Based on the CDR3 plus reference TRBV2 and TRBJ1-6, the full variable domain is EPEVTQTPSHQVTQMGQEVILRCVPISNHLYFYWYRQILGQKVEFLVSFYNNEISEKSEIFDDQFSVERPDGSNFTLKIRSTKLEDSAMYFCARSRGTDSPLHFGNGTRLTVT.

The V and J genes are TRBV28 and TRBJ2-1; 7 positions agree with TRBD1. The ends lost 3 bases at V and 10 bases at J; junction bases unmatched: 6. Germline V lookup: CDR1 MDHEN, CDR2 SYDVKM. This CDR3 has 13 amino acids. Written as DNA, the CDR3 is TGTGCCAGCAGTTTCCCCGACAGGGACGAGCAGTTCTTC. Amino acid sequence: CASSFPDRDEQFF.

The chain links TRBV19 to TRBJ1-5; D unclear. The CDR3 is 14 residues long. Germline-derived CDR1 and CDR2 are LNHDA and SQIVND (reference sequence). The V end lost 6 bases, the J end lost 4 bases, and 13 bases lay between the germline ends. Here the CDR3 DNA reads TGTGCCAGTAGGCATCAGGTTTATAATCAGCCCCAGCATTTT. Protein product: CASRHQVYNQPQHF.

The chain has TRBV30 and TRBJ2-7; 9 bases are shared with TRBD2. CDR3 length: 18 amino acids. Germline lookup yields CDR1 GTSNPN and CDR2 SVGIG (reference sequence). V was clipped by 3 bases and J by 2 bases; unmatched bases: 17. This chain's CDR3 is CAWSNPGLAKQRAYEQYF. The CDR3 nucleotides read TGTGCCTGGAGCAATCCGGGACTAGCCAAACAAAGGGCCTACGAGCAGTACTTC.

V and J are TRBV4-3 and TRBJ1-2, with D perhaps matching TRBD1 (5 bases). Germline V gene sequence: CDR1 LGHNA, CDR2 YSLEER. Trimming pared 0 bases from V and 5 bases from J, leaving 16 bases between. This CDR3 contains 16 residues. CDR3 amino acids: CASSQEEQAKPYGYTF. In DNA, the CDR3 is TGCGCCAGCAGCCAAGAAGAACAGGCAAAGCCATATGGCTACACCTTC.

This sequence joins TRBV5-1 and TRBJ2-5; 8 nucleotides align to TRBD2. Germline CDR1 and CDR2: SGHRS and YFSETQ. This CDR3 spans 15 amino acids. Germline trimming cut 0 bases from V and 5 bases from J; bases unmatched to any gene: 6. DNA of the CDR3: TGCGCCAGCAGCTTGGGAGCGGGAGTAGGGGAGACCCAGTACTTC. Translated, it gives CASSLGAGVGETQYF.

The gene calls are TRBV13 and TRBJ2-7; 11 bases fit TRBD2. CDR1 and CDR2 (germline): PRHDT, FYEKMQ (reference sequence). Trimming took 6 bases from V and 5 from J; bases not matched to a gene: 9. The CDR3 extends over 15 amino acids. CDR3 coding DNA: TGTGCCAGCAGTCCCCCCACTAGCGGGAGAAACGAGCAGTACTTC. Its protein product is CASSPPTSGRNEQYF. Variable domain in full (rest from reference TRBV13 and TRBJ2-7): AAGVIQSPRHLIKEKRETATLKCYPIPRHDTVYWYQQGPGQDPQFLISFYEKMQSDKGSIPDRFSAQQFSDYHSELNMSSLELGDSALYFCASSPPTSGRNEQYFGPGTRLTVT.

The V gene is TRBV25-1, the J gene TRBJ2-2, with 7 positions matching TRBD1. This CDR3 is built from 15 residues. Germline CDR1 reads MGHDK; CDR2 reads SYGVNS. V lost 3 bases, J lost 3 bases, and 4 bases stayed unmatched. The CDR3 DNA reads TGTGCCAGCAGTGACGGGGACAGTGACACCGGGGAGCTGTTTTTT. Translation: CASSDGDSDTGELFF. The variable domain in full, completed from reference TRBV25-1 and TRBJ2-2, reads EADIYQTPRYLVIGTGKKITLECSQTMGHDKMYWYQQDPGMELHLIHYSYGVNSTEKGDLSSESTVSRIRTEHFPLTLESARPSHTSQYLCASSDGDSDTGELFFGEGSRLTVL.

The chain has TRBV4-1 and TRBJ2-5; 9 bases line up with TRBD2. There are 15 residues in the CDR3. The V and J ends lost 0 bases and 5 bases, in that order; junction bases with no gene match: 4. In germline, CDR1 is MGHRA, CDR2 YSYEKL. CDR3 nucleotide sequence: TGCGCCAGCAGCCAAGAAGGACTAGCGAGGGAGACCCAGTACTTC. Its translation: CASSQEGLARETQYF.